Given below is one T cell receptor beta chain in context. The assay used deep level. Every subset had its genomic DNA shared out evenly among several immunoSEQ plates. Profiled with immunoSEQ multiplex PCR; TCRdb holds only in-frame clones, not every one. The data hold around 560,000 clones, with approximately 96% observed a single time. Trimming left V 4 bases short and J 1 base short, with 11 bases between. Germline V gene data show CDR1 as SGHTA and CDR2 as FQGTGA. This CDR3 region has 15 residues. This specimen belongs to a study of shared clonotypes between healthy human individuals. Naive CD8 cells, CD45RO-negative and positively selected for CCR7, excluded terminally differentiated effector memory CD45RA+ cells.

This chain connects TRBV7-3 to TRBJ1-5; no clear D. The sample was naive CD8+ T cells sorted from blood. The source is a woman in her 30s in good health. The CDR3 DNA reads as TGTGCCAGCAGCTCCCTTATTAGGAGCAATCAGCCCCAGCATTTT. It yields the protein CASSSLIRSNQPQHF. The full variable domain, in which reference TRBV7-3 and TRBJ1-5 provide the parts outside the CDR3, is GAGVSQTPSNKVTEKGKYVELRCDPISGHTALYWYRQSLGQGPEFLIYFQGTGAADDSGLPNDRFFAVRPEGSVSTLKIQRTERGDSAVYLCASSSLIRSNQPQHFGDGTRLSIL.